These 8 T cell receptor beta chains share one sample of origin, sequenced in a study of lymphopenia after photon versus proton radiotherapy. Using immunoSEQ multiplex PCR, the repertoire was profiled, and TCRdb retains in-frame clones only, with some absent. The profile shows about 25,000 clones, 83% of them singletons. The material sequenced was peripheral blood, taken from a patient treated with photon-based radiotherapy. All receptors come from a woman between 45 and 60 years old with pancreatic cancer.

CDR3 sequence (DNA): TGTGCCAGCAGCTTCGGTGGGACAGGGGGCTCGTATGGCTACACCTTC. This gives the protein CASSFGGTGGSYGYTF. The V gene is TRBV7-2, the J gene TRBJ1-2; the match to TRBD1 covers 12 bases. Trimming at V came to 3 bases and at J to 5 bases, leaving 7 bases not matched to a gene. Germline V gives CDR1 SGHTA, CDR2 FQGNSA. CDR3 length: 16 residues.

This clone was seen once. V usage is TRBV5-1 and J usage is TRBJ2-1, with D hard to call. The CDR3 runs to 13 residues. Per the germline V gene, CDR1 is SGHRS and CDR2 is YFSETQ. With 2 bases removed from V and 6 bases from J, the gap between germline ends came to 9 bases. Here the CDR3 reads CASSFWLTNEQFF. CDR3 sequence (DNA): TGCGCCAGCAGCTTTTGGCTAACCAATGAGCAGTTCTTC.

The chain combines TRBV4-3 with TRBJ1-2; D is undetermined. This CDR3 has 16 amino acids. The V and J ends lost 0 bases and 0 bases respectively, with 11 bases between them. CDR1 and CDR2 (germline): LGHNA, YSLEER. The CDR3 sequence is CASSQDPERANYGYTF. The CDR3 DNA reads TGCGCCAGCAGCCAAGATCCCGAGAGAGCTAACTATGGCTACACCTTC.

This chain joins TRBV6-5 and TRBJ2-7; 9 bases are shared with TRBD1. V lost 0 bases, J lost 4 bases, and 4 bases stayed unmatched. The germline V gene encodes CDR1 MNHEY and CDR2 SVGAGI. The CDR3 loop spans 15 amino acids. The CDR3, as DNA: TGTGCCAGCAGTTACTCGATTGGACAGGGGTACGAGCAGTACTTC. This codes for CASSYSIGQGYEQYF.

This clone has just one count. The rearrangement uses TRBV18 and TRBJ2-2, with no clear D. Per the germline V gene, CDR1 is KGHSH and CDR2 is LQKENI. The CDR3 loop spans 13 amino acids. V dropped 2 bases and J dropped 7 bases, with 8 bases sitting between them. CDR3: CASSPELGGELFF. The CDR3 DNA follows: TGTGCCAGCTCACCAGAGTTGGGCGGGGAGCTGTTTTTT.

The V call is TRBV19, the J call TRBJ1-1; D is unclear. CDR3 length: 14 residues. The V gene lost 7 bases and the J gene lost 1 base, with 13 bases spanning the gap. The V gene's germline CDR1 is LNHDA and CDR2 SQIVND (reference sequence). The DNA of the CDR3 is TGTGCCAGTAACTATCAAACAGAGAACACTGAAGCTTTCTTT. Amino acids: CASNYQTENTEAFF.

The chain couples TRBV7-2 to TRBJ2-7, with unresolved D. CDR1 SGHTA and CDR2 FQGNSA come from the germline V gene. CDR3 length equals 13 residues. V was pared by 1 base and J by 1 base, with 5 bases between. The CDR3 region has the DNA TGTGCCAGCAGCTTAGAACAGTCCTACGAGCAGTACTTC. Protein: CASSLEQSYEQYF.

The chain couples TRBV18 to TRBJ1-2; no firm D call. Trimming took 4 bases from V and 0 from J, leaving 9 bases between them. This CDR3 is built from 14 residues. Germline V CDR1 and CDR2: KGHSH, LQKENI. The CDR3 DNA reads as TGTGCCAGCTCACGAGCGGAAGCTAACTATGGCTACACCTTC. Translating it yields CASSRAEANYGYTF. Combining the CDR3 with reference TRBV18 and TRBJ1-2 gives the whole variable domain NAGVMQNPRHLVRRRGQEARLRCSPMKGHSHVYWYRQLPEEGLKFMVYLQKENIIDESGMPKERFSAEFPKEGPSILRIQQVVRGDSAAYFCASSRAEANYGYTFGSGTRLTVV.